What follows is one T cell receptor (beta chain) and its context. Antigen unknown. The entry originates in a study of response to subunit inactivated influenza vaccine. General observations from the study: The study's authors posited that every seasonal influenza vaccination enlists few new T cells.

TCRdb passed the RT-PCR reads through MiXCR, listing each CDR3 protein once. The table lists about 700,000 distinct CDR3 sequences, roughly 14% of them singletons. The source of this sequence is a man aged 50-59 years who received an inactivated influenza vaccine. Here the sequenced sample was PBMCs from blood, taken 14 days before vaccination.

The CDR3 bases are TGCGCCAGCAGCCACGCTATTGTGGGACTAGCGGGAAGTGAGCAGTTCTTC. Encoded protein: CASSHAIVGLAGSEQFF. The rearrangement links TRBV4-3 to TRBJ2-1; the match to TRBD2 covers 13 bases. CDR3 length: 17 residues. The trim removed 3 bases at V and 9 bases at J, leaving 11 bases unmatched. CDR1 is LGHNA and CDR2 is YSLEER in the germline V gene.